The rows below give T cell receptor beta chains drawn from one sample of a study of cytomegalovirus exposure and HLA in healthy donors. Assay: immunoSEQ multiplex PCR; the TCRdb copy retains only in-frame clones and omits some. The sample has fewer than 200,000 clones, 79% seen once; the top ten hold about 2.2%. The specimen was PBMCs. These receptors were obtained from a middle-aged man in good health and CMV-seronegative. CDR3s include the opening cysteine and the closing phenylalanine or tryptophan. The order of the fields is J gene, V gene, clone size, D gene, CDR3 length, CDR3 protein, CDR3 DNA. The D gene is left open where the match is weak. Clone size is stated in some rows and not others, as once, few, many or a class when expanded.

j_call: TRBJ2-1
v_call: TRBV6-5
clone_size: few
d_call: .
cdr3_length: 15
cdr3_aa: CASTPGHQAYNEQFF
cdr3_nt: TGTGCCAGCACCCCTGGGCATCAGGCCTACAATGAGCAGTTCTTC

j_call: TRBJ2-3
v_call: TRBV9
clone_size: .
d_call: .
cdr3_length: 16
cdr3_aa: CASSVEEGWSTDTQYF
cdr3_nt: TGTGCCAGCAGCGTAGAAGAGGGATGGAGCACAGATACGCAGTATTTT

j_call: TRBJ2-2
v_call: TRBV25-1
clone_size: .
d_call: .
cdr3_length: 12
cdr3_aa: CASSDRGGELFF
cdr3_nt: TGTGCCAGCAGTGACAGGGGAGGGGAGCTGTTTTTT

j_call: TRBJ2-2
v_call: TRBV7-9
clone_size: once
d_call: .
cdr3_length: 15
cdr3_aa: CSSSSLSGDTGELFF
cdr3_nt: TGTTCCAGCAGCTCTCTGAGCGGTGATACCGGGGAGCTGTTTTTT

j_call: TRBJ1-3
v_call: TRBV6-5
clone_size: once
d_call: TRBD1
cdr3_length: 15
cdr3_aa: CASSRQGSRGNTIYF
cdr3_nt: TGTGCCAGCAGCCGACAGGGAAGCCGTGGAAACACCATATATTTT

j_call: TRBJ2-5
v_call: TRBV28
clone_size: .
d_call: TRBD1
cdr3_length: 16
cdr3_aa: CASSLGTEGAAGTQYF
cdr3_nt: TGTGCCAGCAGTTTAGGGACAGAAGGTGCCGCAGGGACCCAGTACTTC

j_call: TRBJ1-3
v_call: TRBV7-6
clone_size: few
d_call: .
cdr3_length: 13
cdr3_aa: CASSSSSGNTIYF
cdr3_nt: TGTGCCAGCAGCTCTTCGTCTGGAAACACCATATATTTT

j_call: TRBJ2-7
v_call: TRBV23-1
clone_size: .
d_call: .
cdr3_length: 13
cdr3_aa: CASSGRTNYEQYF
cdr3_nt: TGCGCCAGCAGTGGGAGGACAAACTACGAGCAGTACTTC

j_call: TRBJ1-5
v_call: TRBV5-6
clone_size: .
d_call: TRBD1
cdr3_length: 15
cdr3_aa: CASSPGTGNNQPQHF
cdr3_nt: TGTGCCAGCAGCCCCGGGACAGGGAATAATCAGCCCCAGCATTTT

j_call: TRBJ1-5
v_call: TRBV28
clone_size: .
d_call: TRBD1
cdr3_length: 17
cdr3_aa: CASSNRGQGVGNQPQHF
cdr3_nt: TGTGCCAGCAGTAACAGGGGGCAAGGGGTAGGCAATCAGCCCCAGCATTTT

j_call: TRBJ2-7
v_call: TRBV7-2
clone_size: .
d_call: .
cdr3_length: 14
cdr3_aa: CASSLSGITYEQYF
cdr3_nt: TGTGCCAGCAGCTTAAGCGGAATAACCTACGAGCAGTACTTC

j_call: TRBJ2-1
v_call: TRBV5-4
clone_size: .
d_call: TRBD2
cdr3_length: 15
cdr3_aa: CASSPGTSGINEQFF
cdr3_nt: TGTGCCAGCAGCCCCGGGACTAGCGGGATAAATGAGCAGTTCTTC

j_call: TRBJ2-1
v_call: TRBV2
clone_size: .
d_call: TRBD2
cdr3_length: 14
cdr3_aa: CASNGLAGRGEQFF
cdr3_nt: TGTGCCAGCAACGGACTAGCGGGACGGGGTGAGCAGTTCTTC

j_call: TRBJ2-5
v_call: TRBV2
clone_size: .
d_call: .
cdr3_length: 13
cdr3_aa: CATGGGNQETQYF
cdr3_nt: TGCGCTACAGGTGGGGGGAACCAAGAGACCCAGTACTTC

j_call: TRBJ2-3
v_call: TRBV6-4
clone_size: .
d_call: .
cdr3_length: 14
cdr3_aa: CASSIGSYTDTQYF
cdr3_nt: TGTGCCAGCAGTATTGGCTCATACACAGATACGCAGTATTTT

j_call: TRBJ2-1
v_call: TRBV15
clone_size: .
d_call: .
cdr3_length: 13
cdr3_aa: CATRSEGNNEQFF
cdr3_nt: TGTGCCACTAGGTCAGAGGGAAACAATGAGCAGTTCTTC

j_call: TRBJ2-2
v_call: TRBV28
clone_size: .
d_call: TRBD1
cdr3_length: 15
cdr3_aa: CASSPGTGGAGELFF
cdr3_nt: TGTGCCAGCAGCCCCGGGACAGGGGGAGCCGGGGAGCTGTTTTTT

j_call: TRBJ2-7
v_call: TRBV6-5
clone_size: few
d_call: .
cdr3_length: 14
cdr3_aa: CASSPKKPRYEQYF
cdr3_nt: TGTGCCAGCAGTCCGAAGAAGCCCCGGTACGAGCAGTACTTC

j_call: TRBJ2-2
v_call: TRBV4-1
clone_size: .
d_call: TRBD1
cdr3_length: 16
cdr3_aa: CASSYDRGLLTGELFF
cdr3_nt: TGCGCCAGCAGCTATGACAGGGGGCTACTGACCGGGGAGCTGTTTTTT

j_call: TRBJ1-4
v_call: TRBV11-2
clone_size: .
d_call: .
cdr3_length: 13
cdr3_aa: CASSLDPRDLLFF
cdr3_nt: TGTGCCAGCAGCTTAGACCCCAGGGATTTACTGTTTTTT

j_call: TRBJ2-2
v_call: TRBV10-3
clone_size: .
d_call: TRBD1
cdr3_length: 15
cdr3_aa: CAILRTGQDTGELFF
cdr3_nt: TGTGCCATCCTTCGCACAGGACAGGACACCGGGGAGCTGTTTTTT

j_call: TRBJ2-1
v_call: TRBV6-4
clone_size: .
d_call: TRBD2
cdr3_length: 15
cdr3_aa: CASSRTSGRAHEQFF
cdr3_nt: TGTGCCAGCAGTCGGACTAGCGGGAGGGCCCATGAGCAGTTCTTC

j_call: TRBJ2-1
v_call: TRBV7-2
clone_size: .
d_call: .
cdr3_length: 15
cdr3_aa: CASSSPSRGVYEQFF
cdr3_nt: TGTGCCAGCAGCTCGCCCTCAAGGGGCGTCTATGAGCAGTTCTTC

j_call: TRBJ2-3
v_call: TRBV29-1
clone_size: .
d_call: .
cdr3_length: 10
cdr3_aa: CSVERDTQYF
cdr3_nt: TGCAGCGTTGAGCGGGATACGCAGTATTTT

j_call: TRBJ2-1
v_call: TRBV27
clone_size: few
d_call: TRBD1
cdr3_length: 16
cdr3_aa: CASKRQGGQGAYEQFF
cdr3_nt: TGTGCCAGCAAGCGGCAGGGCGGACAGGGTGCGTATGAGCAGTTCTTC

j_call: TRBJ2-2
v_call: TRBV6-5
clone_size: few
d_call: .
cdr3_length: 13
cdr3_aa: CASREWNTGELFF
cdr3_nt: TGTGCCAGCAGGGAGTGGAACACCGGGGAGCTGTTTTTT

j_call: TRBJ1-1
v_call: TRBV28
clone_size: .
d_call: .
cdr3_length: 15
cdr3_aa: CASSLYRVGNTEAFF
cdr3_nt: TGTGCCAGCAGTTTATACAGGGTGGGGAACACTGAAGCTTTCTTT

j_call: TRBJ2-5
v_call: TRBV9
clone_size: few
d_call: TRBD2
cdr3_length: 17
cdr3_aa: CASSVSSTGLAGDEQYF
cdr3_nt: TGTGCCAGCAGCGTCTCCTCGACGGGGCTAGCGGGAGATGAGCAGTACTTC

j_call: TRBJ1-2
v_call: TRBV7-9
clone_size: .
d_call: .
cdr3_length: 16
cdr3_aa: CSSSFPSGDPNYGYTF
cdr3_nt: TGTTCCAGCAGCTTCCCTTCGGGGGATCCTAACTATGGCTACACCTTC

j_call: TRBJ2-7
v_call: TRBV28
clone_size: .
d_call: .
cdr3_length: 15
cdr3_aa: CASSSAGANSYEQYF
cdr3_nt: TGTGCCAGCAGCTCGGCGGGCGCGAACTCCTACGAGCAGTACTTC

j_call: TRBJ2-2
v_call: TRBV19
clone_size: few
d_call: .
cdr3_length: 13
cdr3_aa: CASRKSGTGELFF
cdr3_nt: TGTGCCAGTAGAAAATCCGGGACCGGGGAGCTGTTTTTT

j_call: TRBJ2-7
v_call: TRBV6-5
clone_size: .
d_call: TRBD1
cdr3_length: 12
cdr3_aa: CASSPTGDEQYF
cdr3_nt: TGTGCCAGCAGTCCCACAGGGGACGAGCAGTACTTC

j_call: TRBJ2-3
v_call: TRBV5-1
clone_size: once
d_call: TRBD2
cdr3_length: 15
cdr3_aa: CASVASGRALDTQYF
cdr3_nt: TGCGCCAGCGTCGCTAGCGGGAGGGCCCTAGATACGCAGTATTTT

j_call: TRBJ2-5
v_call: TRBV12-5
clone_size: .
d_call: TRBD2
cdr3_length: 15
cdr3_aa: CASGLGTSWQETQYF
cdr3_nt: TGTGCTAGTGGCCTTGGGACTAGTTGGCAAGAGACCCAGTACTTC

j_call: TRBJ2-7
v_call: TRBV5-4
clone_size: .
d_call: TRBD1
cdr3_length: 15
cdr3_aa: CASSSPTGADYEQYF
cdr3_nt: TGTGCCAGCAGCTCACCGACAGGGGCCGACTACGAGCAGTACTTC

j_call: TRBJ1-2
v_call: TRBV7-2
clone_size: .
d_call: .
cdr3_length: 13
cdr3_aa: CASSLGYARDYTF
cdr3_nt: TGTGCCAGCAGCCTAGGGTATGCCCGGGACTACACCTTC

j_call: TRBJ2-7
v_call: TRBV12-5
clone_size: .
d_call: TRBD2
cdr3_length: 18
cdr3_aa: CASSRQKRGGRACWEQYF
cdr3_nt: TGTGCTAGTTCCCGACAAAAGCGCGGCGGGAGGGCCTGTTGGGAGCAGTACTTC

j_call: TRBJ2-2
v_call: TRBV19
clone_size: .
d_call: .
cdr3_length: 11
cdr3_aa: CASSIQRRLFF
cdr3_nt: TGTGCCAGTAGTATACAAAGGAGGCTGTTTTTT

j_call: TRBJ2-5
v_call: TRBV6-1
clone_size: .
d_call: TRBD1
cdr3_length: 15
cdr3_aa: CASSGARGNQETQYF
cdr3_nt: TGTGCCAGCAGTGGGGCCAGGGGGAACCAAGAGACCCAGTACTTC

j_call: TRBJ2-3
v_call: TRBV5-4
clone_size: .
d_call: TRBD1
cdr3_length: 15
cdr3_aa: CASSRGQGTTDTQYF
cdr3_nt: TGTGCCAGCAGCCGGGGACAGGGGACCACAGATACGCAGTATTTT

j_call: TRBJ1-2
v_call: TRBV7-2
clone_size: few
d_call: .
cdr3_length: 13
cdr3_aa: CASRPDRTGGYTF
cdr3_nt: TGTGCCAGCAGACCCGACCGTACAGGCGGCTACACCTTC

j_call: TRBJ2-5
v_call: TRBV7-8
clone_size: .
d_call: .
cdr3_length: 14
cdr3_aa: CASSLPGGEETQYF
cdr3_nt: TGTGCCAGCAGCTTGCCAGGCGGGGAGGAGACCCAGTACTTC

j_call: TRBJ1-6
v_call: TRBV28
clone_size: once
d_call: TRBD1
cdr3_length: 16
cdr3_aa: CASSFSQGADNSPLHF
cdr3_nt: TGTGCCAGCAGTTTTTCTCAGGGGGCAGACAATTCACCCCTCCACTTT

j_call: TRBJ2-7
v_call: TRBV19
clone_size: .
d_call: TRBD2
cdr3_length: 16
cdr3_aa: CASSNVPGTSSYEQYF
cdr3_nt: TGTGCCAGTAGTAACGTCCCCGGGACTAGTTCCTACGAGCAGTACTTC

j_call: TRBJ2-7
v_call: TRBV28
clone_size: .
d_call: TRBD2
cdr3_length: 14
cdr3_aa: CASSLAGGYYEQYF
cdr3_nt: TGTGCCAGCAGTCTAGCGGGAGGCTACTACGAGCAGTACTTC

j_call: TRBJ1-6
v_call: TRBV19
clone_size: once
d_call: TRBD1
cdr3_length: 16
cdr3_aa: CASSADRASDNSPLHF
cdr3_nt: TGTGCCAGTAGTGCAGACAGGGCGTCAGACAATTCACCCCTCCACTTT

j_call: TRBJ2-5
v_call: TRBV5-1
clone_size: .
d_call: TRBD1
cdr3_length: 15
cdr3_aa: CASSLWAGGGETQYF
cdr3_nt: TGCGCCAGCAGCTTATGGGCAGGGGGCGGAGAGACCCAGTACTTC

j_call: TRBJ1-2
v_call: TRBV7-8
clone_size: .
d_call: .
cdr3_length: 15
cdr3_aa: CASSLGPRTAYGYTF
cdr3_nt: TGTGCCAGCAGCTTGGGACCCAGGACAGCCTATGGCTACACCTTC

j_call: TRBJ1-1
v_call: TRBV19
clone_size: .
d_call: TRBD1
cdr3_length: 12
cdr3_aa: CASSPRDREAFF
cdr3_nt: TGTGCCAGTAGTCCCAGGGACAGAGAAGCTTTCTTT

j_call: TRBJ2-7
v_call: TRBV6-6
clone_size: .
d_call: TRBD1
cdr3_length: 14
cdr3_aa: CASSYGTGAYEQYF
cdr3_nt: TGTGCCAGCAGTTACGGGACAGGGGCCTACGAGCAGTACTTC